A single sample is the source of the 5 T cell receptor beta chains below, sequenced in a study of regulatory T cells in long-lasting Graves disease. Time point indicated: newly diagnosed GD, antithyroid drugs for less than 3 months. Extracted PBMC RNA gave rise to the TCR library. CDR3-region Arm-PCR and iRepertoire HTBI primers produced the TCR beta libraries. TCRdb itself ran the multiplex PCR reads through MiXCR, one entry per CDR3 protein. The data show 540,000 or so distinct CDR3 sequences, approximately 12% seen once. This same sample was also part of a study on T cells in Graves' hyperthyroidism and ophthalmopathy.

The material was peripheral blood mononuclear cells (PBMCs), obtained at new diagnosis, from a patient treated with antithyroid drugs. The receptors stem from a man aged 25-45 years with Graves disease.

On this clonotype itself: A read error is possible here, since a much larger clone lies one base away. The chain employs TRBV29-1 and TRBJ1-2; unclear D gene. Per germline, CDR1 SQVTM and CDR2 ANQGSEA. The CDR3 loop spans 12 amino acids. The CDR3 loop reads CSIEAESYGYTF. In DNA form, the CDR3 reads TGCAGCATTGAAGCAGAGAGCTATGGCTACACCTTC.

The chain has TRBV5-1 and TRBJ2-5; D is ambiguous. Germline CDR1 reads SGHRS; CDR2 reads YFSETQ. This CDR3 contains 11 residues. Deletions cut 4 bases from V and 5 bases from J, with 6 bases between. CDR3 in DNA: TGCGCCAGCAGCCACACGGAGACCCAGTACTTC. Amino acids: CASSHTETQYF.

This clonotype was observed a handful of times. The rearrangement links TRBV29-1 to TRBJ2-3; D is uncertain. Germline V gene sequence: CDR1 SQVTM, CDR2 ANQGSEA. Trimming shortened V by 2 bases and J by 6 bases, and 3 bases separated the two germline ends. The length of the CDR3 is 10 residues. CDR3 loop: CSVESDTQYF. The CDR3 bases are TGCAGCGTTGAATCGGATACGCAGTATTTT.

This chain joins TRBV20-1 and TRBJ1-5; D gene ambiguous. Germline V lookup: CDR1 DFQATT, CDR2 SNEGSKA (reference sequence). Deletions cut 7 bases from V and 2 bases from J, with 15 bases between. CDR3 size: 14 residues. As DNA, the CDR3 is TGCAGTGTCAGGCCCCCAAAGGGCAATCAGCCCCAGCATTTT. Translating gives CSVRPPKGNQPQHF.

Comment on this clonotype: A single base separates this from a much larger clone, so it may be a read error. The CDR3 is CATSDSRHAPTGELFF. Written as DNA, the CDR3 is TGTGCCACCAGTGATTCGCGACATGCTCCCACCGGGGAGCTGTTTTTT. The genes are TRBV24-1 and TRBJ2-2; D remains ambiguous. The germline CDR1 and CDR2 sequences are KGHDR and SFDVKD. CDR3 length equals 16 residues. V dropped 2 bases and J dropped 4 bases, with 13 bases sitting between them.